Each of the 16 T cell receptor beta chains below was sequenced from the same sample in a study of graft-versus-host responses after intestinal transplantation. Some clones are missing from TCRdb's copy, which holds only in-frame ones; the method was immunoSEQ multiplex PCR. The sample shows tens of thousands of clones, approximately 94% of them seen only once. Their cognate antigens are unknown. This sample comprised unstimulated CD4+ T cells sorted from spleen or lymph node cells, obtained before transplant. The receptors were sampled from a human donor who was the organ donor for an intestinal transplant.

The rearrangement joins TRBV5-3 to TRBJ2-7; D perhaps matches TRBD2 (7 bases). TRBV5-3 is known as an ORF, though its function is uncertain. Trimming pared 3 bases from V and 11 bases from J, leaving 15 bases between. The CDR3 covers 12 residues. Here the CDR3 DNA reads TGTGCCAGAAGCTCTTCAGGGAGGGGGAAGTACTTC. Protein product: CARSSSGRGKYF.

This chain links TRBV6-1 with TRBJ2-7; D is uncertain. This CDR3 has 12 residues. The V gene's germline CDR1 is MNHNS and CDR2 SASEGT. V lost 4 bases, J lost 1 base, and 5 bases lay in between. This CDR3 is CASSGFSYEQYF. CDR3 DNA sequence: TGTGCCAGCAGTGGGTTTTCCTACGAGCAGTACTTC.

The chain is built from TRBV7-8 and TRBJ2-4; D may match TRBD1 or TRBD2 (6 bases each). V lost 1 base and J lost 8, with 15 bases in between. Germline V gives CDR1 SGHVS, CDR2 FQNEAQ. The CDR3 length is 15 residues. CDR3: CASSLGGAGADIQYF. In DNA, the CDR3 is TGTGCCAGCAGCTTAGGGGGGGCAGGGGCGGACATTCAGTACTTC.

This chain connects TRBV11-2 to TRBJ1-2, with D possibly matching TRBD1 (5 bases). CDR1 SGHAT and CDR2 FQNNGV come from the germline V gene. Trimming removed 0 bases at V and 5 bases at J, with 7 bases between. The CDR3 runs to 13 residues. CDR3 loop: CASSLEGVYGYTF. CDR3 coding DNA: TGTGCCAGCAGCTTAGAGGGGGTGTATGGCTACACCTTC.

This clone was seen more than once but under ten times. J is TRBJ1-2 and V is TRBV19; D is perhaps TRBD1 (6 bases). The germline V gene encodes CDR1 LNHDA and CDR2 SQIVND (reference sequence). V was clipped by 6 bases and J by 3 bases, with 17 bases between them. The CDR3 spans 15 residues. The chain's CDR3 is CASSPIGGAHYGYTF. CDR3 DNA: TGTGCCAGTAGCCCAATCGGGGGGGCGCACTATGGCTACACCTTC.

This chain links TRBV7-8 with TRBJ2-7, with 12 bases that match TRBD2. Per germline, CDR1 SGHVS and CDR2 FQNEAQ. This CDR3 contains 14 residues. V was clipped by 5 bases and J by 3 bases; unmatched bases: 2. DNA of the CDR3: TGTGCCAGCAGCCCTAGCGGGGGGGACTACGAGCAGTACTTC. Amino acid sequence: CASSPSGGDYEQYF.

The rearrangement joins TRBV5-1 to TRBJ2-5; no firm D call. V dropped 3 bases and J dropped 2 bases, with 11 bases sitting between them. CDR1 and CDR2 (germline): SGHRS, YFSETQ. The CDR3 runs to 14 residues. The CDR3, as DNA: TGCGCCAGCAGCTCCGGACCTTCTCAAGAGACCCAGTACTTC. Its protein is CASSSGPSQETQYF.

This chain links TRBV5-5 with TRBJ1-4; 8 positions agree with TRBD1. Germline lookup yields CDR1 SGHKS and CDR2 YYEKEE (reference sequence). There are 15 residues in the CDR3. J gave up 5 bases and V 3 bases, and 6 bases lay outside the gene matches. The CDR3 loop reads CASSWRDRSNEKLFF. In DNA form, the CDR3 reads TGTGCCAGCAGCTGGAGGGACAGGTCAAATGAAAAACTGTTTTTT.

CDR3 coding DNA: TGTGCCTGGAGCCCGAGGGGAACAGATACGCAGTATTTT. Its protein product is CAWSPRGTDTQYF. This chain joins TRBV30 and TRBJ2-3; D is possibly TRBD1 or TRBD2 (5 bases each). Between the trimmed V and J ends, which lost 3 bases and 3 bases, there was a span of 10 bases. The germline V gene encodes CDR1 GTSNPN and CDR2 SVGIG (reference sequence). The CDR3 contains 13 residues.

In this sample, this clone turned up a few times. V usage is TRBV10-3 and J usage is TRBJ2-1, with 8 nucleotides matching TRBD2. The V gene end was trimmed by 6 bases and the J gene end by 0 bases; junction bases not matched to a gene: 1. The CDR3 has 14 amino acids. From germline, CDR1 is ENHRY and CDR2 SYGVKD. The CDR3 is CAIRSGSSYNEQFF. DNA for the CDR3: TGTGCCATCAGAAGCGGGAGCTCCTACAATGAGCAGTTCTTC.

The chain is built from TRBV30 and TRBJ2-2; D call uncertain. This CDR3 is built from 12 residues. The germline gives CDR1 GTSNPN, CDR2 SVGIG (reference sequence). Trimming removed 3 bases from V and 2 bases from J, with 4 bases in between. The CDR3 region is CAWRQNTGELFF. Written as DNA, the CDR3 is TGTGCCTGGAGACAAAACACCGGGGAGCTGTTTTTT.

The table lists this clone with a count of one. The chain couples TRBV7-2 to TRBJ1-1; D ambiguous. Trimming shortened V by 7 bases and J by 3 bases, and 12 bases separated the two germline ends. CDR3 length: 13 amino acids. CDR1 is SGHTA, CDR2 FQGNSA, per germline. The CDR3 DNA is TGTGCCAGCATCCTCGGGTCTTACACTGAAGCTTTCTTT. Its translation: CASILGSYTEAFF.

The genes are TRBV6-1 and TRBJ2-7; D may be TRBD1 (6 bases). The ends were cut back, 6 bases at V and 4 bases at J, with 10 bases in the middle. The CDR3 totals 12 residues. The germline gives CDR1 MNHNS, CDR2 SASEGT. Here the CDR3 reads CASSRDRYEQYF. The CDR3 coding sequence is TGTGCCAGCAGCCGAGACAGGTACGAGCAGTACTTC.

In the case of this clone: One end of the junction is discordant with germline, which a read error may explain. The J gene is TRBJ2-7, the V gene TRBV7-7, with 7 bases lining up with TRBD1. In germline, CDR1 is SSHAT, CDR2 FNYEAQ (reference sequence). The CDR3 extends over 13 amino acids. The CDR3 loop reads CASSLAGGYEQYF. DNA for the CDR3: TGTGCTAGCAGCTTAGCAGGGGGCTACGAGCAGTACTTC.

The rearrangement joins TRBV7-6 to TRBJ1-6; D ambiguous. Germline CDR1 reads SGHVS; CDR2 reads FNYEAQ. This CDR3 is built from 13 residues. The V gene lost 5 bases and the J gene lost 15 bases, with 17 bases spanning the gap. This chain's CDR3 is CASSPNALPDLHF. The DNA for the CDR3 is TGTGCCAGCAGCCCGAACGCCCTGCCCGACCTCCACTTT.

The chain carries TRBV5-1 and TRBJ2-1, with 10 bases matching TRBD2. J was trimmed by 1 base and V by 3 bases; bases with no gene match: 4. CDR1 and CDR2 (germline): SGHRS, YFSETQ. The CDR3 extends over 16 amino acids. CDR3 DNA: TGCGCCAGCAGCTCGAAACTAGCGGGGTCCTACAATGAGCAGTTCTTC. This translates into CASSSKLAGSYNEQFF.